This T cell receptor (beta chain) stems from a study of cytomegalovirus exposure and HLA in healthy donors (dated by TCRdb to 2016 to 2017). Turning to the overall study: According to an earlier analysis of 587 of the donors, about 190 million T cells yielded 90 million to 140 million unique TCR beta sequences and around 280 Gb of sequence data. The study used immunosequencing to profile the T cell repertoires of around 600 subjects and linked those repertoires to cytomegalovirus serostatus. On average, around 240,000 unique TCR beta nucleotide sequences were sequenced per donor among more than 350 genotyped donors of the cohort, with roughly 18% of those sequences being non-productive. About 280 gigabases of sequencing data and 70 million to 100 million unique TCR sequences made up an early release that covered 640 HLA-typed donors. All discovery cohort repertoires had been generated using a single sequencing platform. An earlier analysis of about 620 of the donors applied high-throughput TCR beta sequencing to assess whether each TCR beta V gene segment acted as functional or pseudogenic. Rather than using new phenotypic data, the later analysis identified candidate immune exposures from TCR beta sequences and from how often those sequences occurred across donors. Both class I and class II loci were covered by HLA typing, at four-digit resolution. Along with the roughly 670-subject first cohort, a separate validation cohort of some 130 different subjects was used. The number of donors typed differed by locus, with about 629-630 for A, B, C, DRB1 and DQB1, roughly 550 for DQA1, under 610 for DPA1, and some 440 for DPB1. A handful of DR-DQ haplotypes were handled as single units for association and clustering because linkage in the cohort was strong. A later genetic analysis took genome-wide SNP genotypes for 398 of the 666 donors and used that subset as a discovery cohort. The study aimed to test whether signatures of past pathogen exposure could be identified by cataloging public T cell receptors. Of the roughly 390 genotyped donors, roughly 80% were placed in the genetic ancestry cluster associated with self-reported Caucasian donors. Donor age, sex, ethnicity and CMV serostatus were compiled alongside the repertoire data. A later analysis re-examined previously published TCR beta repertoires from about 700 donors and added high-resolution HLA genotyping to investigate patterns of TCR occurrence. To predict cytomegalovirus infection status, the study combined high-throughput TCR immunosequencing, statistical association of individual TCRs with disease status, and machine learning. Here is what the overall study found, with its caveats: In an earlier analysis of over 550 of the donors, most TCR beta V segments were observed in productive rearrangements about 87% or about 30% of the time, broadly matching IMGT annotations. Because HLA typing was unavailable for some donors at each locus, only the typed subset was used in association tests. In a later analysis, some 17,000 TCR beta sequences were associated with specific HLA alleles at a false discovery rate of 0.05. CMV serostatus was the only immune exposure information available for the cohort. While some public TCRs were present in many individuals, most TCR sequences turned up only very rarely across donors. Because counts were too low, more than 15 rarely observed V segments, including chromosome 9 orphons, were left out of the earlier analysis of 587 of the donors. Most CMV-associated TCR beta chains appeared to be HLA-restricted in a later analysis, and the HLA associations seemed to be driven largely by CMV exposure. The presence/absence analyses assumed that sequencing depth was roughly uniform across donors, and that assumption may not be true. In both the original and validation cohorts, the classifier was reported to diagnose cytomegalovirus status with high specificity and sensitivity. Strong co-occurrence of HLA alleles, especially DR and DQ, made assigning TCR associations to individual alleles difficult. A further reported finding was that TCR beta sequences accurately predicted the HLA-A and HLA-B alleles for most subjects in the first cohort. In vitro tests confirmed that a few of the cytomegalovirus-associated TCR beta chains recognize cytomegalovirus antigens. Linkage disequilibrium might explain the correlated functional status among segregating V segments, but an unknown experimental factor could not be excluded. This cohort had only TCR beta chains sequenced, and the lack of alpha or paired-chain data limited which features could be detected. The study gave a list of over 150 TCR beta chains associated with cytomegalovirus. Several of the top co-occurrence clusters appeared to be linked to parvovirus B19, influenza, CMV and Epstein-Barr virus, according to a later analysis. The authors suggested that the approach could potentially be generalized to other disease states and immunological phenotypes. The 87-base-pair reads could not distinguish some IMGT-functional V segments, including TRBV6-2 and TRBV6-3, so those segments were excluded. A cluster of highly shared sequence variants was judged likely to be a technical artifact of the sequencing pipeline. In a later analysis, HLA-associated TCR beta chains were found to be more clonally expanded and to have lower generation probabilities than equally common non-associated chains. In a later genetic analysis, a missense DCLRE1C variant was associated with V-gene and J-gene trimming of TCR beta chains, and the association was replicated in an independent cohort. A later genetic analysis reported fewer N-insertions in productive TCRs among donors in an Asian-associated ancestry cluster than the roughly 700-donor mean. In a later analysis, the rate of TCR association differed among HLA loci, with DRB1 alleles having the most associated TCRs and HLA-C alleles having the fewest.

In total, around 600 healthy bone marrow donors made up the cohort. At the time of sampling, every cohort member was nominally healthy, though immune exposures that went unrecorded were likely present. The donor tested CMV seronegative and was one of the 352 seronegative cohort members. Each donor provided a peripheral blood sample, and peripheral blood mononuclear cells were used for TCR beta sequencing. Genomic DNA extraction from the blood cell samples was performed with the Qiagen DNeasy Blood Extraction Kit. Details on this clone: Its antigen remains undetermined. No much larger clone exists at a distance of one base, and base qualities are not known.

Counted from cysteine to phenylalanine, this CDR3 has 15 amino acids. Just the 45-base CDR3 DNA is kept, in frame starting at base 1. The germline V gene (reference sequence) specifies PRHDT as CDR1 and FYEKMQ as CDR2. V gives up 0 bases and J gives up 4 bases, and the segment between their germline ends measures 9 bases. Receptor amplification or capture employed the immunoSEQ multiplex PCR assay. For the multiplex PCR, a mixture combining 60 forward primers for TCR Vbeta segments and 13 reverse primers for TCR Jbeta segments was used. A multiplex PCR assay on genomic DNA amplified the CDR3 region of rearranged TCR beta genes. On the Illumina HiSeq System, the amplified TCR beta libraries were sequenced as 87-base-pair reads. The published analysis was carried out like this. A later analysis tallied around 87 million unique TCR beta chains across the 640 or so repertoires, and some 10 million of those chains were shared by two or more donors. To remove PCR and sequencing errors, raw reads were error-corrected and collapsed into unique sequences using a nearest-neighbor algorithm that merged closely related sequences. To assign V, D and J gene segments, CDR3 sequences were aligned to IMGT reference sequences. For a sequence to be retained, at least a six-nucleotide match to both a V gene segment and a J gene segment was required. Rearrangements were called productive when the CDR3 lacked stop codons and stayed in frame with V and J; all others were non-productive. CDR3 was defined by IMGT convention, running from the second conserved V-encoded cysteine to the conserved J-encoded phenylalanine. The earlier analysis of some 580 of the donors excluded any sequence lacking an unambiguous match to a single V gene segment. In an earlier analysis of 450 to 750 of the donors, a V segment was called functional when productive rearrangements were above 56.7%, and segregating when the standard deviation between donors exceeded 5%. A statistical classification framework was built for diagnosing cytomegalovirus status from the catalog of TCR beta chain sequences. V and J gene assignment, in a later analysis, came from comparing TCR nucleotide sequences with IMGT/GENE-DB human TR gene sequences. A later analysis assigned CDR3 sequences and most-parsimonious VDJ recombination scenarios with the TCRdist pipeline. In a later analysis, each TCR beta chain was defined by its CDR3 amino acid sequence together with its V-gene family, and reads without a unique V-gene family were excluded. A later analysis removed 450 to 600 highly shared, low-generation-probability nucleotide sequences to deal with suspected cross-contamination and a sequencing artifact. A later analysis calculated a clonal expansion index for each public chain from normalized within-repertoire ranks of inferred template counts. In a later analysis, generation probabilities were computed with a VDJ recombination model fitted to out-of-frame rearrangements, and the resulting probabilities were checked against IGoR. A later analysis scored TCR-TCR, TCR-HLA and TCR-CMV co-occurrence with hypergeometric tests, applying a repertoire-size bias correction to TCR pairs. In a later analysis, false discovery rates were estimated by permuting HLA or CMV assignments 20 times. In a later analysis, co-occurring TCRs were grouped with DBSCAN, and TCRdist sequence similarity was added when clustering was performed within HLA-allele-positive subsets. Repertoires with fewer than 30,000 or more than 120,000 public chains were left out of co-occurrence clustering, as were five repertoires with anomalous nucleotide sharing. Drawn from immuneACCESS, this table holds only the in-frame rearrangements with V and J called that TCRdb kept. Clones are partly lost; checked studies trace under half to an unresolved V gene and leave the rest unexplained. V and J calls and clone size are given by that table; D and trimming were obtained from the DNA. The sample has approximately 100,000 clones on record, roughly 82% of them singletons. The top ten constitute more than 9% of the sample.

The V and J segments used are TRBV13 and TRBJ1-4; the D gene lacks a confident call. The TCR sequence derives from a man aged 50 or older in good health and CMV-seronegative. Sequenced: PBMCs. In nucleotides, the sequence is TGTGCCAGCAGCTTAGGCCACGCGGGTAATGAAAAACTGTTTTTT. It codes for CASSLGHAGNEKLFF.